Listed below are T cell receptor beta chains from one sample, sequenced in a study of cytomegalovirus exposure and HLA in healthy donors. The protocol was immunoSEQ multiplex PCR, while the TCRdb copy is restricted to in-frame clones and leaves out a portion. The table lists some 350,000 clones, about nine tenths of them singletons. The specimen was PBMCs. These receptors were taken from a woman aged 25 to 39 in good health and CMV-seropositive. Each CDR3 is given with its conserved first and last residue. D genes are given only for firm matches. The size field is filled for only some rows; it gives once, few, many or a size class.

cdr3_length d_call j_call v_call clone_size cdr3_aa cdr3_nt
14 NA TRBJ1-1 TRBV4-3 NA CASSQDREGREAFF TGCGCCAGCAGCCAAGATCGGGAAGGCAGGGAAGCTTTCTTT
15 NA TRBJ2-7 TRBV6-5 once CASSYSTGSIYEQYF TGTGCCAGCAGTTACTCGACAGGTTCCATCTACGAGCAGTACTTC
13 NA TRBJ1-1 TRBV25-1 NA CASRPTGNTEAFF TGTGCCAGCAGGCCCACAGGGAACACTGAAGCTTTCTTT
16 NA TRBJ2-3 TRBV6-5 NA CASSYSTGTSTDTQYF TGTGCCAGCAGTTACTCGACGGGAACTAGCACAGATACGCAGTATTTT
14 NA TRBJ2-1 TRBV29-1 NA CSVPTGERYNEQFF TGCAGCGTTCCAACCGGGGAGCGGTACAATGAGCAGTTCTTC
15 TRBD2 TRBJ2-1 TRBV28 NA CASSFPSGRGGEQFF TGTGCCAGCAGTTTTCCTAGCGGGAGAGGGGGTGAGCAGTTCTTC
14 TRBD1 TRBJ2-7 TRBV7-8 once CASSFGTGGYEQYF TGTGCCAGCAGCTTCGGGACAGGGGGCTACGAGCAGTACTTC
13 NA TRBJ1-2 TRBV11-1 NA CASSSRDSYGYTF TGTGCCAGCAGCTCGAGGGATTCCTATGGCTACACCTTC
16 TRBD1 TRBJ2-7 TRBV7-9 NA CASSLGTGTGAYEQYF TGTGCCAGCAGCTTAGGAACCGGGACAGGAGCCTACGAGCAGTACTTC
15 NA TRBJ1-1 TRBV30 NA CVWSAADSPNTEAFF TGTGTCTGGAGCGCAGCTGACAGCCCGAACACTGAAGCTTTCTTT
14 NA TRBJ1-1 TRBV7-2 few CASSPGPMNTEAFF TGTGCCAGCAGCCCCGGACCGATGAACACTGAAGCTTTCTTT
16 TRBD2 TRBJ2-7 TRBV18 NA CASSNGTSGSTYEQYF TGTGCCAGCTCAAATGGGACTAGCGGGAGTACCTACGAGCAGTACTTC
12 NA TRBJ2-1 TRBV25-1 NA CASSEGNSEQFF TGTGCCAGCAGTGAAGGGAATTCTGAGCAGTTCTTC
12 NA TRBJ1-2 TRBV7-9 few CASSPVNYGYTF TGTGCCAGCAGCCCAGTCAACTATGGCTACACCTTC
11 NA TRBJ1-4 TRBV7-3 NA CASSLNRKLFF TGTGCCAGCAGCTTAAACCGAAAACTGTTTTTT
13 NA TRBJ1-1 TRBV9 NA CASSVSRGTEAFF TGTGCCAGCAGCGTAAGCAGAGGCACTGAAGCTTTCTTT
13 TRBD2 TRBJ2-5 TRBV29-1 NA CSAGQGLAETQYF TGCAGCGCCGGTCAGGGACTAGCAGAGACCCAGTACTTC
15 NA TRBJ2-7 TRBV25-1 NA CASSSRRPSSYEQYF TGTGCCAGCAGCTCTCGGAGGCCTAGCTCCTACGAGCAGTACTTC
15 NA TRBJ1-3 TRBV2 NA CASSVAGVSGNTIYF TGTGCCAGCAGTGTGGCAGGCGTCTCTGGAAACACCATATATTTT
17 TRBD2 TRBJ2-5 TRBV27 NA CASSTVVGLAGRETQYF TGTGCCAGCAGTACGGTTGTAGGACTAGCGGGTAGAGAGACCCAGTACTTC
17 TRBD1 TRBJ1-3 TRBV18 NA CASSLPATGLAGNTIYF TGTGCCAGCTCACTCCCTGCGACAGGGTTGGCTGGAAACACCATATATTTT
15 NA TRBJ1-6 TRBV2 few CASSVGGTPGSPLHF TGTGCCAGCAGTGTCGGGGGGACACCAGGTTCACCCCTCCACTTT
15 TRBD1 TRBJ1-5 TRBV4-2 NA CASSQSAGGDQPQHF TGTGCCAGCAGCCAATCAGCAGGGGGAGATCAGCCCCAGCATTTT
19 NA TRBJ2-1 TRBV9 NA CASSVDLRVASSSYNEQFF TGTGCCAGCAGCGTAGATCTCCGGGTAGCGAGTAGCTCCTACAATGAGCAGTTCTTC
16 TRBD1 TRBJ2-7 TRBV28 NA CASSSPGQGRVVEQYF TGTGCCAGCAGTTCCCCTGGACAGGGGCGGGTGGTCGAGCAGTACTTC
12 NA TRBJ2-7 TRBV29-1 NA CSVGDFGTEQYF TGCAGCGTTGGGGACTTCGGGACCGAGCAGTACTTC
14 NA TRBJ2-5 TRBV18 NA CASSPDHSQETQYF TGTGCCAGCTCACCGGACCACTCGCAAGAGACCCAGTACTTC
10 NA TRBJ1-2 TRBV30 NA CGGFNYGYTF TGTGGGGGTTTTAACTATGGCTACACCTTC
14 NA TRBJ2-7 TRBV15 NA CATSRLTEPYEQYF TGTGCCACCAGCAGACTAACGGAACCCTACGAGCAGTACTTC
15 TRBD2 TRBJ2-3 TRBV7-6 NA CASSLTSGGTDTQYF TGTGCCAGCAGCTTGACTAGCGGGGGCACAGATACGCAGTATTTT